Detailed here is one T cell receptor (beta chain). A clone one base away is much larger, so this may be a read error. Germline CDR1 and CDR2: MNHNS and SASEGT. V shed 5 bases and J shed 1 base, with 11 bases lying between them. The CDR3 is made up of 14 amino acids. This sample is drawn from a study of tumor-infiltrating lymphocytes in primary liver carcinoma. The authors took blood RNA from unsorted whole blood and also extracted germline DNA. Patients were treatment-naive with chronic HBV infection. Total RNA (around 500 ng) served as template for TCR beta cDNA synthesis primed by a constant-region primer. The TCR beta library was amplified through three nested multiplex PCR rounds in a modified ARM-PCR procedure. Investigators reported that the first two PCR rounds, at about 9 cycles each, used TRBV1-TRBV30 forward primers with a C-beta reverse primer. A single record per CDR3 protein comes from TCRdb applying MiXCR to the multiplex PCR reads. The table lists hundreds of thousands of distinct CDR3 sequences, roughly two thirds of them singletons, with more than 8.5% in the top ten.

The clonotype originates from a man aged 35-49 years with primary liver carcinoma and hepatitis B virus infection. J is TRBJ1-1 and V is TRBV6-1, with a tentative D call TRBD1 (6 bases). The material sequenced was peripheral blood. The CDR3 DNA follows: TGTGCCAGCAGTACCGGGACATCGAACACTGAAGCTTTCTTT. Amino acid sequence: CASSTGTSNTEAFF.